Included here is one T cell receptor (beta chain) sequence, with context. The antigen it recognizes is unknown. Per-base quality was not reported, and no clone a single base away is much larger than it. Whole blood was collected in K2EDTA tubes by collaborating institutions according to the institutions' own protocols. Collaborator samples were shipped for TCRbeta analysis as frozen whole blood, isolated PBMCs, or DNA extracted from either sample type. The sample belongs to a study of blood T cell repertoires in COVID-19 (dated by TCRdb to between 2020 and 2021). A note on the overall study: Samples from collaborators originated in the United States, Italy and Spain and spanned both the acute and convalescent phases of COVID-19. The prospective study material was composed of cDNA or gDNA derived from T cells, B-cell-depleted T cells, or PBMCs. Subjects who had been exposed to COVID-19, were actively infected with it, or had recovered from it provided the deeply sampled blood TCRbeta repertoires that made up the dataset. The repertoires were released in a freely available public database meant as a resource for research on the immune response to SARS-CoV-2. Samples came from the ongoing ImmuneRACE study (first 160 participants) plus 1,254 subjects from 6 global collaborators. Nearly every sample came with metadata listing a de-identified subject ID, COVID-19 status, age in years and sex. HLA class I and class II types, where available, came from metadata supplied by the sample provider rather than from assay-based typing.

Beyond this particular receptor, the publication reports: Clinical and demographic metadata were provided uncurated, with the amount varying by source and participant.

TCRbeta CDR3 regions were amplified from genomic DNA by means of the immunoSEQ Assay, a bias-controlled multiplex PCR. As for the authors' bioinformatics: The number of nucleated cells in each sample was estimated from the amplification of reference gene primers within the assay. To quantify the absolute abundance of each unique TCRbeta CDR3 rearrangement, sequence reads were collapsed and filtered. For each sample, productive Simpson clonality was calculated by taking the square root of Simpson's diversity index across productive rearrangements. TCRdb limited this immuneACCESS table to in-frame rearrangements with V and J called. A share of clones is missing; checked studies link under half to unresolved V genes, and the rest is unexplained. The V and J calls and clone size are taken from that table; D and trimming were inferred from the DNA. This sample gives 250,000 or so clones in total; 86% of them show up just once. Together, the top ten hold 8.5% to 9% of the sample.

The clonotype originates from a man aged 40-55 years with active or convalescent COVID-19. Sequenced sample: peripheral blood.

The CDR3 loop reads CASSEAPVYGYTF. The nucleotides are TGTGCCAGCAGTGAAGCTCCGGTATATGGCTACACCTTC. This receptor chain uses TRBV6-1 and TRBJ1-2, with the D gene too uncertain to name. The CDR3 has 13 amino acids, counting the end cysteine and phenylalanine. Kept here is only the CDR3 DNA, which spans 39 bases and is read in frame from base 1. V loses 0 bases of germline sequence and J loses 5 bases, and the interval between the two ends is 7 bases. According to the germline V gene, CDR1 reads MNHNS and CDR2 reads SASEGT.